Shown below are 12 T cell receptor beta chains from a single sample sequenced in a study of cytomegalovirus exposure and HLA in healthy donors. Clones were read by immunoSEQ multiplex PCR, and TCRdb kept only the in-frame ones, dropping some. The table has roughly 330,000 clones, 75% to 90% seen once. Sequenced sample: PBMCs. These receptors were collected from a woman aged 25 to 39 in good health and CMV-seropositive.

The rearrangement joins TRBV7-9 to TRBJ1-6, with 7 bases lining up with TRBD1. The V segment lost 2 bases and the J segment 7 bases; nucleotides outside the gene matches: 2. The CDR3 spans 14 residues. Germline CDR1 SEHNR, CDR2 FQNEAQ (reference sequence). The CDR3 reads CASSLQGGNSPLHF. Here the CDR3 DNA reads TGTGCCAGCAGCTTACAGGGGGGGAATTCACCCCTCCACTTT.

V is TRBV6-5 and J is TRBJ2-7; a possible D gene is TRBD1 (5 bases). Germline-derived CDR1 and CDR2 are MNHEY and SVGAGI. The germline V and J ends were trimmed by 2 bases and 3 bases, with 8 bases remaining between them. This CDR3 region has 13 residues. The CDR3 region has the DNA TGTGCCAGCAGTTACAGCGACAGCTACGAGCAGTACTTC. Translation gives CASSYSDSYEQYF.

V gene TRBV7-8 combines with J gene TRBJ2-7; 11 nucleotides line up with TRBD2. Germline V gene data show CDR1 as SGHVS and CDR2 as FQNEAQ. The junction had 2 bases not matched to a gene; V was cut back by 4 bases and J by 3 bases. CDR3 length: 14 amino acids. CDR3 in DNA: TGTGCCAGCAGCTCCGGGACTAGCGGCTACGAGCAGTACTTC. Translating it yields CASSSGTSGYEQYF.

This clone came up a few times. This chain links TRBV30 with TRBJ1-2; tentatively, D is TRBD1 (5 bases). CDR1 is GTSNPN and CDR2 is SVGIG in the germline V gene (reference sequence). V lost 5 bases to trimming and J lost 5 bases, with 12 bases between them. The CDR3 covers 12 residues. CDR3 sequence: CAWSPGGYGYTF. In DNA form, the CDR3 reads TGTGCCTGGTCCCCTGGGGGTTATGGCTACACCTTC. The complete variable domain, with remaining parts taken from reference TRBV30 and TRBJ1-2, reads SQTIHQWPATLVQPVGSPLSLECTVEGTSNPNLYWYRQAAGRGLQLLFYSVGIGQISSEVPQNLSASRPQDRQFILSSKKLLLSDSGFYLCAWSPGGYGYTFGSGTRLTVV.

This chain joins TRBV4-2 and TRBJ1-2; a weak D match, TRBD1 (6 bases). Trimming left V 1 base short and J 3 bases short, with 15 bases between. The germline V gene has CDR1 LGHNA and CDR2 YNFKEQ. This CDR3 comprises 16 residues. The DNA for the CDR3 is TGTGCCAGCAGCCAAGTGGGGGCAGGGGTTGACTATGGCTACACCTTC. It yields the protein CASSQVGAGVDYGYTF.

This clone was detected once. V is TRBV29-1 and J is TRBJ1-2; TRBD1 matches at 10 bases. Trimming took 3 bases from V and 5 from J; bases not matched to a gene: 6. The germline CDR1 and CDR2 sequences are SQVTM and ANQGSEA. There are 14 residues in the CDR3. CDR3 loop: CSVEGTGVLYGYTF. The CDR3 DNA reads as TGCAGCGTTGAGGGGACAGGGGTGTTGTATGGCTACACCTTC.

V is TRBV23-1 and J is TRBJ1-5; TRBD1 aligns across 7 bases. TRBV23-1 is labeled an ORF, and its function is uncertain. The CDR3 loop spans 16 amino acids. J lost 4 bases, V lost 4 bases, and 10 bases had no gene match. CDR3 protein: CASSRFRGEKNQPQHF. The CDR3 DNA sequence: TGCGCCAGCAGTCGCTTCAGGGGGGAGAAGAATCAGCCCCAGCATTTT.

To note about this clone: The sample holds other DNA sequences that translate to the same CDR3. The CDR3 nucleotides read TGTGCCAGCAGTTTTAGAGGGTCCTACGAGCAGTACTTC. Protein sequence: CASSFRGSYEQYF. The V gene is TRBV27, the J gene TRBJ2-7; possible D gene TRBD2, 5 bases. V was shortened by 3 bases and J by 1 base, with 7 bases between the two germline ends. The germline V gene encodes CDR1 MNHEY and CDR2 SMNVEV (reference sequence). CDR3 size: 13 residues.

The chain is built from TRBV29-1 and TRBJ2-5; a possible D gene is TRBD1 (6 bases). Germline V lookup: CDR1 SQVTM, CDR2 ANQGSEA. The CDR3 length is 13 residues. V lost 7 bases and J 1 base, leaving 13 bases between the germline ends. The CDR3 loop is CSGTGHTQETQYF. The CDR3 coding sequence is TGCAGCGGCACGGGACACACCCAAGAGACCCAGTACTTC.

This clone has a single count. This rearrangement joins TRBV6-4 to TRBJ2-3, with TRBD2 matching over 14 bases. The V and J ends lost 4 bases and 5 bases, in that order; junction bases with no gene match: 5. Germline CDR1 and CDR2: MRHNA and SNTAGT. The CDR3 loop spans 16 amino acids. CDR3 in DNA: TGTGCCAGCAGTGCAGGACTAGCGGGAGGTAAAGATACGCAGTATTTT. Translated: CASSAGLAGGKDTQYF.

This chain links TRBV9 with TRBJ1-4; 7 bases fit TRBD1. After removal of 3 bases from V and 8 bases from J, the junction contained 7 bases not matched to a gene. The CDR3 contains 14 residues. Germline CDR1 reads SGDLS; CDR2 reads YYNGEE. CDR3 coding DNA: TGTGCCAGCAGCGCATCCACAGGGGTGGAAAAACTGTTTTTT. Amino acid sequence: CASSASTGVEKLFF.

For this clone: This CDR3 is also generated by other DNA sequences in the sample. The rearrangement links TRBV11-3 to TRBJ2-2; D possibly matches TRBD1 or TRBD2 (5 bases each). The length of the CDR3 is 13 residues. CDR1 and CDR2 from the germline V gene are SGHNT and YENEEA. V was clipped by 5 bases and J by 4 bases, with 8 bases between them. CDR3 DNA: TGTGCCAGCAGCCCGAGGGGCACCGGGGAGCTGTTTTTT. Protein: CASSPRGTGELFF. The full variable domain, with the rest looked up from reference TRBV11-3 and TRBJ2-2, is EAGVVQSPRYKIIEKKQPVAFWCNPISGHNTLYWYLQNLGQGPELLIRYENEEAVDDSQLPKDRFSAERLKGVDSTLKIQPAELGDSAVYLCASSPRGTGELFFGEGSRLTVL.